Given below is one TCR beta chain in context. The sample is drawn from a study of technical replicates of blood from a handful of donors. The CDR3 length is 12 residues. From germline, CDR1 is GTSNPN and CDR2 SVGIG (reference sequence). Germline trimming cut 6 bases from V and 2 bases from J; bases unmatched to any gene: 3. The table came from immunoSEQ multiplex PCR; TCRdb's copy has only in-frame clones and leaves some out. This sample has fewer than 100,000 clones, with 97% found just once. The receptor's source is a human donor in good health. Specimen: T cells isolated from PBMCs. The V gene is TRBV30, the J gene TRBJ1-2, with TRBD1 identical over 7 bases. CDR3 loop: CACIQGNYGYTF. CDR3 coding DNA: TGTGCCTGCATACAGGGGAACTATGGCTACACCTTC.